The 20 T cell receptor beta chains reported below all come from one sample, sequenced in a study of T cells in Graves' hyperthyroidism and ophthalmopathy. It was RNA transcripts that yielded the amplified TCR beta CDR3 regions. A first-round RT-PCR of the TCR CDR3 used the HTBI primer set. TCRdb used MiXCR to reprocess the multiplex PCR reads, holding one entry per CDR3 protein. This sample yields approximately 610,000 distinct CDR3 sequences, of which 14% to 15% are seen a single time; about 3.9% belongs to the top ten. Sequencing used blood. These receptors were obtained from a woman aged 40 to 49 with Graves' ophthalmopathy.

There are a few counts of this clonotype. A much larger clone lies one base from this, so it may be a read error. V gene TRBV12-3 or TRBV12-4 combines with J gene TRBJ2-7, with D perhaps matching TRBD2 (6 bases). The CDR3 is 12 residues long. Trimming took 8 bases from V and 3 from J, leaving 11 bases between them. In DNA form, the CDR3 reads TGTGCCAGCCGCGGGGAGGACTACGAGCAGTACTTC. Translating gives CASRGEDYEQYF.

This clonotype was picked up many times. This chain connects TRBV29-1 to TRBJ1-5, with D tentatively TRBD1 (6 bases). Germline CDR1 SQVTM, CDR2 ANQGSEA. Trimming shortened V by 6 bases and J by 4 bases, and 10 bases separated the two germline ends. CDR3 length: 12 amino acids. Here the CDR3 reads CSVAQGNQPQHF. The DNA of the CDR3 is TGCAGCGTGGCACAGGGAAATCAGCCCCAGCATTTT.

In this sample, this clonotype turned up many times. The V and J genes are TRBV6-5 and TRBJ1-1; 8 bases align to TRBD1. Germline V gives CDR1 MNHEY, CDR2 SVGAGI. CDR3 length equals 13 residues. Trimming cost V 4 bases and J 7 bases; bases outside gene matches: 5. The CDR3 is CASSSRGQDEAFF. As DNA, the CDR3 is TGTGCCAGCAGTTCCAGGGGGCAGGATGAAGCTTTCTTT.

This clonotype showed up many times. The chain joins TRBV20-1 to TRBJ1-5, with 7 bases identical to TRBD1. Germline-derived CDR1 and CDR2 are DFQATT and SNEGSKA (reference sequence). The CDR3 has 14 residues. V was clipped by 0 bases and J by 7 bases; unmatched bases: 6. The CDR3 nucleotides read TGCAGTGCTAGAGACCGGGACAGCTTACAGCCCCAGCATTTT. As protein: CSARDRDSLQPQHF.

The chain links TRBV20-1 to TRBJ2-7; possibly TRBD1 or TRBD2 for D (5 bases each). The germline V and J ends were trimmed by 3 bases and 7 bases, with 19 bases remaining between them. The CDR3 extends over 14 amino acids. Germline CDR1 reads DFQATT; CDR2 reads SNEGSKA (reference sequence). CDR3 residues: CSASPPGHGGEQYF. CDR3 nucleotides: TGCAGTGCTAGCCCTCCGGGGCACGGCGGGGAGCAGTACTTC.

In its sample, this clonotype was seen many times. The chain joins TRBV14 to TRBJ1-2; D unresolved. The V and J ends lost 0 bases and 5 bases respectively, with 13 bases between them. The CDR3 runs to 15 residues. Germline assignment: CDR1 SGHDN and CDR2 FVKESK. DNA of the CDR3: TGTGCCAGCAGCCAAGATAAGGGTGGGGAATATGGCTACACCTTC. Amino acid sequence: CASSQDKGGEYGYTF.

Remarks on this clonotype: A much larger clone differs by one base, so this may be a read error. This chain connects TRBV6-5 to TRBJ2-7; 8 positions match TRBD2. Germline V gives CDR1 MNHEY, CDR2 SVGAGI. The CDR3 extends over 17 amino acids. The trim removed 4 bases at V and 5 bases at J, leaving 16 bases unmatched. In DNA, the CDR3 is TGTGCCAGCAGTTTAGGGGCTAGCGGGTTATGGGGCCACGAGCAGTACTTC. Translating gives CASSLGASGLWGHEQYF.

At least ten counts were recorded for this clonotype. This chain links TRBV6-5 with TRBJ1-1, with D unresolved. Germline V gene data show CDR1 as MNHEY and CDR2 as SVGAGI. This CDR3 is built from 12 residues. The germline V and J ends were trimmed by 10 bases and 2 bases, with 11 bases remaining between them. The CDR3 spells CATLWGNTEAFF. Here the CDR3 DNA reads TGTGCCACCTTGTGGGGAAACACTGAAGCTTTCTTT.

Ten or more counts support this clonotype. The rearrangement uses TRBV12-3 or TRBV12-4 and TRBJ2-7, with unresolved D. The V end was cut by 4 bases, the J end by 5 bases, with 9 bases between. The CDR3 is 12 residues long. CDR3 in amino acids: CASSYPAHEQYF. In DNA, the CDR3 is TGTGCCAGCAGTTACCCGGCCCACGAGCAGTACTTC.

In this sample, this clonotype turned up many times. This sequence joins TRBV19 and TRBJ1-3, with TRBD1 matching over 7 bases. After removal of 9 bases from V and 3 bases from J, the junction contained 11 bases not matched to a gene. Germline CDR1 reads LNHDA; CDR2 reads SQIVND (reference sequence). This CDR3 has 15 residues. CDR3 sequence (DNA): TGTGCCAGCACTAGAGAGACAGGGATTGGAAACACCATATATTTT. Protein product: CASTRETGIGNTIYF.

This clonotype was detected ten times or more. In DNA form, the CDR3 reads TGTGCCAGCAGATCCGGGACAGGGGTCGAGACCCAGTACTTC. The encoded protein is CASRSGTGVETQYF. The chain carries TRBV6-2 or TRBV6-3 and TRBJ2-5, with 10 nucleotides matching TRBD1. Germline V gene sequence: CDR1 MNHEY, CDR2 SVGEGT. J gave up 5 bases and V 6 bases, and 6 bases lay outside the gene matches. The CDR3 sequence is 14 residues long.

This clonotype was observed at least ten times. J is TRBJ1-5 and V is TRBV19; D perhaps matches TRBD1 (6 bases). CDR1 and CDR2 from the germline V gene are LNHDA and SQIVND (reference sequence). Trimming shortened V by 10 bases and J by 2 bases, and 21 bases separated the two germline ends. The CDR3 is 16 amino acids. For the CDR3, the DNA is TGTGCCACTACCGCCGCAGGGGCCCATGGCAATCAGCCCCAGCATTTT. Its translation is CATTAAGAHGNQPQHF.

In its sample, this clonotype was seen many times. The chain carries TRBV7-2 and TRBJ1-1; D is unresolved. The CDR3 extends over 16 amino acids. The germline gives CDR1 SGHTA, CDR2 FQGNSA. The V and J ends lost 3 bases and 6 bases respectively, with 20 bases between them. CDR3 sequence (DNA): TGTGCCAGCAGCTTGGACGCTCCCGTGGTAGGTCCTGAAGCTTTCTTT. Protein product: CASSLDAPVVGPEAFF. The full variable domain, with the rest looked up from reference TRBV7-2 and TRBJ1-1, is GAGVSQSPSNKVTEKGKDVELRCDPISGHTALYWYRQSLGQGLEFLIYFQGNSAPDKSGLPSDRFSAERTGGSVSTLTIQRTQQEDSAVYLCASSLDAPVVGPEAFFGQGTRLTVV.

This clonotype came up a few times. This rearrangement joins TRBV4-1 to TRBJ2-4, with D uncertain. V dropped 2 bases and J dropped 7 bases, with 6 bases sitting between them. This CDR3 spans 12 amino acids. Germline loops: CDR1 MGHRA, CDR2 YSYEKL. CDR3 DNA: TGCGCCAGCAGCCAATCTTCGAACATTCAGTACTTC. Amino acids: CASSQSSNIQYF.

This clonotype was recorded at least ten times. The chain uses TRBV6-5 and TRBJ2-1, with 9 nucleotides matching TRBD2. V lost 2 bases to trimming and J lost 2 bases; unmatched junction nucleotides: 1. Per the germline V gene, CDR1 is MNHEY and CDR2 is SVGAGI. The CDR3 is made up of 15 amino acids. The CDR3 spells CASSYAGGPYNEQFF. CDR3 DNA: TGTGCCAGCAGTTACGCGGGAGGGCCCTACAATGAGCAGTTCTTC.

This clonotype was recorded at least ten times. The CDR3 here is CAWSVMQTNTEAFF. DNA of the CDR3: TGTGCCTGGAGTGTAATGCAGACGAACACTGAAGCTTTCTTT. The rearrangement joins TRBV30 to TRBJ1-1; no firm D call. Per the germline V gene, CDR1 is GTSNPN and CDR2 is SVGIG (reference sequence). The length of the CDR3 is 14 residues. V lost 0 bases, J lost 1 base, and 9 bases lay in between.

This clonotype has at least ten counts. The genes are TRBV28 and TRBJ2-2; possibly TRBD2 for D (5 bases). Between the trimmed V and J ends, which lost 6 bases and 0 bases, there was a span of 14 bases. The CDR3 has 16 amino acids. CDR1 is MDHEN, CDR2 SYDVKM, per germline. The CDR3 spells CASSAPSGTNTGELFF. The CDR3 coding sequence is TGTGCCAGCAGCGCGCCCTCGGGGACGAACACCGGGGAGCTGTTTTTT. Full variable domain (remainder filled in from reference TRBV28 and TRBJ2-2): DVKVTQSSRYLVKRTGEKVFLECVQDMDHENMFWYRQDPGLGLRLIYFSYDVKMKEKGDIPEGYSVSREKKERFSLILESASTNQTSMYLCASSAPSGTNTGELFFGEGSRLTVL.

In its sample, this clonotype was seen a few times. The J gene is TRBJ2-7, the V gene TRBV6-5; 12 bases match TRBD2. J gave up 4 bases and V 4 bases, and 5 bases lay outside the gene matches. Germline-derived CDR1 and CDR2 are MNHEY and SVGAGI. The CDR3 contains 15 residues. CDR3 sequence (DNA): TGTGCCAGCAGTTCCCCCGGGACTAGCGGGTACGAGCAGTACTTC. Translated, it gives CASSSPGTSGYEQYF.

This clonotype was seen ten or more times. The V call is TRBV5-1, the J call TRBJ1-2; 11 nucleotides match TRBD1. Per the germline V gene, CDR1 is SGHRS and CDR2 is YFSETQ. J was trimmed by 5 bases and V by 4 bases; bases with no gene match: 1. This CDR3 is 13 amino acids long. CDR3 sequence reads: CASSRDRGYGYTF. Here the CDR3 DNA reads TGCGCCAGCAGCCGGGACAGGGGGTATGGCTACACCTTC.

About this clonotype itself: A much larger clonotype is one base distant, so this may be a read error. The chain carries TRBV20-1 and TRBJ2-7, with 10 bases lining up with TRBD2. This CDR3 is built from 17 residues. The V gene's germline CDR1 is DFQATT and CDR2 SNEGSKA (reference sequence). CDR3 loop: CRARDGGTSVLSYEQYF. As DNA, the CDR3 is TGCAGAGCTAGAGATGGGGGGACTAGCGTGCTATCCTACGAGCAGTACTTC.